This TCR beta chain is from a study of Ad26.COV2.S vaccination and SARS-CoV-2 variants. Across the whole study: Donor was assigned to the Ad26.COV2.S arm of trial COV1001. Into the muscle, Ad26.COV2.S was dosed once or twice, 56 days apart.

There are 11 residues in the CDR3. CDR1 and CDR2 (germline): DFQATT, SNEGSKA (reference sequence). V lost 2 bases, J lost 7 bases, and 9 bases lay in between. Comments on this clone: What it recognizes is unknown.

Described treatment: 19 received Ad26.COV2.S at low or high dose, single or two shots; 5 received placebo; per-sample allocation not given. Sampling happened 63 days after the first vaccine or placebo injection. Study-wide points: Vaccine and placebo recipients had similar non-spike TCR breadth.

Profiling relied on immunoSEQ multiplex PCR, and the TCRdb table lists in-frame clones only, not all of them. The data hold 350,000 to 500,000 clones, with 70% to 90% observed a single time. The V call is TRBV20-1, the J call TRBJ2-7; D is possibly TRBD1 (5 bases). This TCR was sampled from a person between 18 and 60 years old who received the Ad26.COV2.S COVID-19 vaccine or a placebo. Sequenced material: peripheral blood, taken in a trial of Ad26.COV2.S vaccine versus placebo. Here the CDR3 DNA reads TGCAGTGCTAGATGGGCAGGGGAGCAGTACTTC. Residues: CSARWAGEQYF.